The clone carrying this T cell receptor beta chain has ten or more counts. Germline assignment: CDR1 DFQATT and CDR2 SNEGSKA (reference sequence). V was shortened by 1 base and J by 2 bases, with 6 bases between the two germline ends. This CDR3 contains 12 residues. Preparation of the TCRbeta library used unique molecular identifiers. TCRdb called the PCR reads again in MiXCR, with one record for every CDR3 protein. The sample yields around 200,000 distinct CDR3 sequences, approximately 10% seen once. The data derive from a study of T-cell reconstitution after alpha-beta-depleted transplantation in children.

The sample was PBMCs, taken before TCRalphabeta/CD19-depleted stem cell transplant. This receptor was identified in a child younger than two with acute myeloid leukemia, due to receive a stem cell transplant. The chain joins TRBV20-1 to TRBJ2-7; D is undetermined. The CDR3 region has the DNA TGCAGTGCTAGAGTACAAACCTACGAGCAGTACTTC. The encoded protein is CSARVQTYEQYF.